This T cell receptor (beta chain) derives from a study of T cells in localized non-small cell lung cancer. The repertoire was sequenced with immunoSEQ multiplex PCR; TCRdb's copy has only in-frame clones and lacks some. The table records tens of thousands of clones, 90% to 95% of them present only once. Germline V gives CDR1 LNHNV, CDR2 YYDKDF (reference sequence). This CDR3 spans 16 amino acids. The germline V and J ends were trimmed by 1 base and 4 bases, with 16 bases remaining between them. V usage is TRBV15 and J usage is TRBJ1-2; a possible D gene is TRBD1 (5 bases). The specimen was peripheral blood, collected before any cancer treatment. This clonotype originated in a female donor of 60 years or more with stage I lung adenocarcinoma. This chain's CDR3 is CATSRVGADLPYGYTF. In DNA, the CDR3 is TGTGCCACCAGCAGAGTTGGGGCCGACTTACCCTATGGCTACACCTTC.